Sequencing of this T cell receptor beta chain was carried out in a study of CD8 T cells in Susac syndrome. Random hexamers primed reverse transcription of 0.5 to 1 ug RNA. immunoSEQ multiplex PCR amplified TCR beta CDR3 across 54 Vbeta, 13 Jbeta. TCRdb re-called the immunoSEQ multiplex PCR reads through MiXCR, storing one row per CDR3 protein. The sample includes some 190,000 distinct CDR3 sequences, about 95% of them seen just once. From blood CD8+ and CD4+ T cells, TCR beta sequences were generated. The CDR3 length is 15 residues. CDR1 and CDR2 from the germline V gene are LNHNV and YYDKDF (reference sequence). V was shortened by 7 bases and J by 0 bases, with 13 bases between the two germline ends.

Sequencing used CD4+ T cells from PBMCs. This chain joins TRBV15 and TRBJ1-3, with D possibly TRBD1 on 5 matching bases. The TCR comes from a human donor in good health. The CDR3 DNA is TGTGCCACCACTCGGGGGGGAGGCTCTGGAAACACCATATATTTT. Amino acids: CATTRGGGSGNTIYF.